A selection of T cell receptor beta chains follows, all from one sample in a study of T cell responses to AZD1222 COVID-19 vaccine. Clones were sequenced by immunoSEQ multiplex PCR, and TCRdb holds only the in-frame ones, with some missing. The sample lists 95,000 to 150,000 clones; about nine tenths were seen once. Sequenced material: peripheral blood, taken on day 0 of AZD1222 vaccination. Receptors originate from an adult in good health. Each CDR3 is given with its conserved first and last residue. Size tells how often a clone was seen (once, few, many) or the class of an expanded clone, and some rows leave it out.

NA,TRBV12-3/TRBV12-4,TRBJ2-7,CASSLGRGTPWYF
NA,TRBV28,TRBJ2-6,CASSLGFSGANVLTF
NA,TRBV10-2,TRBJ1-1,CASSDSYTEAFF
NA,TRBV18,TRBJ2-5,CASSPLPSSETQYF
NA,TRBV6-2/TRBV6-3,TRBJ2-7,CASSGAGPTSYEQYF
NA,TRBV11-2,TRBJ2-7,CASSPSGTDYEQYF
NA,TRBV11-2,TRBJ2-2,CASSLGRGGRTGELFF
NA,TRBV7-2,TRBJ2-7,CASSSIGSSRNEQYF
NA,TRBV5-1,TRBJ2-1,CASSHSWHEQFF
NA,TRBV28,TRBJ2-1,CASSLLLMNEQFF
NA,TRBV2,TRBJ2-1,CASSEGVTERTLYNEQFF
NA,TRBV5-1,TRBJ1-1,CASSSGQGFTEAFF
NA,TRBV9,TRBJ2-2,CASSGLAGEVGELFF
once,TRBV24-1,TRBJ2-7,CATSDWDQSPRQYF
NA,TRBV27,TRBJ2-3,CASSLTAHRVTDTQYF
NA,TRBV5-1,TRBJ2-7,CASSLGSLLSGRNYEQYF
NA,TRBV5-4,TRBJ2-7,CASSLALAGGPLEQYF
NA,TRBV19,TRBJ2-7,CASSRDSGYEQYF
NA,TRBV3-1/TRBV3-2,TRBJ1-1,CASATGGNTEAFF
NA,TRBV10-3,TRBJ2-7,CANSRGAAAYEQYF
NA,TRBV24-1,TRBJ2-7,CATSVTSGKNEQYF
once,TRBV6-2/TRBV6-3,TRBJ2-7,CASSYGLAAYEQYF
few,TRBV3-1/TRBV3-2,TRBJ1-4,CASSQEPLWGNEKLFF
NA,TRBV19,TRBJ1-4,CASIHSQGGNEKLFF
NA,TRBV18,TRBJ2-7,CASSPRPLTGQSSYEQYF
NA,TRBV21-1,TRBJ1-3,CASSPQTELSGNTIYF
NA,TRBV29-1,TRBJ2-1,CSVPRTSETYNEQFF
NA,TRBV4-1,TRBJ1-5,CASSQDGGVPSNQPQHF
NA,TRBV6-5,TRBJ1-5,CASGTGGDSQPQHF
NA,TRBV2,TRBJ2-2,CASSEGGSGTGELFF
NA,TRBV2,TRBJ1-1,CASARDRVPEAFF
NA,TRBV12-3/TRBV12-4,TRBJ2-2,CASSLGATGELFF
once,TRBV21-1,TRBJ1-3,CASSNLARPGNTIYF
NA,TRBV9,TRBJ1-1,CASSVGDGTGGRVAFF
NA,TRBV27,TRBJ1-4,CASSSQTQGREKLFF
NA,TRBV9,TRBJ2-3,CASSVTSGYTDTQYF
NA,TRBV6-5,TRBJ2-1,CASSQRDRGLNEQFF
NA,TRBV5-4,TRBJ2-7,CASSLAQGENEQYF
NA,TRBV5-1,TRBJ1-1,CASSSFTNTEAFF
NA,TRBV6-2/TRBV6-3,TRBJ1-5,CASSVMGGNQPQHF
NA,TRBV7-2,TRBJ1-3,CASSLDGTFAGNTIYF
NA,TRBV10-3,TRBJ2-6,CATSLAGANVLTF
NA,TRBV3-1/TRBV3-2,TRBJ2-7,CASSQADSYSYEQYF
NA,TRBV6-5,TRBJ2-7,CASSYLSGGYEQYF
NA,TRBV10-1,TRBJ2-1,CASSPPGTGNNEQFF
NA,TRBV6-5,TRBJ2-3,CASSYWTGDTDTQYF
NA,TRBV4-2,TRBJ2-7,CASSQEESSGFSYEQYF
NA,TRBV4-2,TRBJ2-3,CASSHRTSTDTQYF
NA,TRBV30,TRBJ1-4,CAWSLTGGDEKLFF